This T cell receptor (beta chain) was identified during a study of graft-versus-host responses after intestinal transplantation. Germline V gene data show CDR1 as MNHEY and CDR2 as SVGAGI. The CDR3 has 14 residues. V dropped 6 bases and J dropped 8; count of bases not matched to a gene: 10. With regard to this clone: What it binds is unknown.

Study-level findings and limits: In recipient marrow, GvH clones were found, and some appeared first in ileum or blood.

Here immunoSEQ multiplex PCR was the method, and the copy in TCRdb shows in-frame clones only, minus some. The sample yields about 110,000 clones, just under 95% seen once. The TCR comes from a human donor who was the organ donor for an intestinal transplant. The chain uses TRBV6-5 and TRBJ2-1; 7 nucleotides agree with TRBD2. The sequencing here drew on unstimulated CD8+ T cells sorted from spleen or lymph node cells, taken before transplant. CDR3 in amino acids: CASSRREMGHEQFF. Here the CDR3 DNA reads TGTGCCAGCAGCAGGCGGGAGATGGGCCATGAGCAGTTCTTC.